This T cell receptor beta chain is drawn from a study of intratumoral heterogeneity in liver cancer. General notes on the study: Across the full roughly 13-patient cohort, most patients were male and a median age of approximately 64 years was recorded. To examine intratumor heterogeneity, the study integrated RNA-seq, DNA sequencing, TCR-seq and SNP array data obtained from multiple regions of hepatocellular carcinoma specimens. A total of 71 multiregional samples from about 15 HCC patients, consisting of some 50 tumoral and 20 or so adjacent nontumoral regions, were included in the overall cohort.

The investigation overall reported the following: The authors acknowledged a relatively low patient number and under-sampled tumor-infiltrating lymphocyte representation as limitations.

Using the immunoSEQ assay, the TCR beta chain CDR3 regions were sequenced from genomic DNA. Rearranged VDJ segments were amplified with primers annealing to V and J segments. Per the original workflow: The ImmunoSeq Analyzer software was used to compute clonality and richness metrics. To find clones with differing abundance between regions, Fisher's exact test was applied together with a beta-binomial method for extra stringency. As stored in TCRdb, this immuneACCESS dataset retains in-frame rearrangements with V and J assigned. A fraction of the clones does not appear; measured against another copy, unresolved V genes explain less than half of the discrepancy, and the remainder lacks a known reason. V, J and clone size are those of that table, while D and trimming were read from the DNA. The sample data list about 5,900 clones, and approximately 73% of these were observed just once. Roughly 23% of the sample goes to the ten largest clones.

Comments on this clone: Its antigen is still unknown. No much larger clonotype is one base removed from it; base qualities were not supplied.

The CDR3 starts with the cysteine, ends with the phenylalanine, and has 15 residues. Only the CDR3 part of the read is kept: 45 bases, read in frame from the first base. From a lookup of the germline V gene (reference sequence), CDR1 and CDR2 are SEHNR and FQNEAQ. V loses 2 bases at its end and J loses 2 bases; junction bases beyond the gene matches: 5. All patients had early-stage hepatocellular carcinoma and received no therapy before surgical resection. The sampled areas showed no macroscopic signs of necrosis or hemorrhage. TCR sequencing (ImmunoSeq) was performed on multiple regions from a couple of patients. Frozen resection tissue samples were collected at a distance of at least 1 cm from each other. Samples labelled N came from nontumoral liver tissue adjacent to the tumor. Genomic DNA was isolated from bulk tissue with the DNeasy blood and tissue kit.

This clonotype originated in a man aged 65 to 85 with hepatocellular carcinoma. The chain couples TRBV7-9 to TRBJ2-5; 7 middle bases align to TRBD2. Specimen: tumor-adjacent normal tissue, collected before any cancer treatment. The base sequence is TGTGCCAGCAGCTTAAACCTCGGGGGGCAAGAGACCCAGTACTTC. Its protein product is CASSLNLGGQETQYF.